The rows below give T cell receptor beta chains drawn from one sample of a study of blood T cell repertoires in COVID-19. Repertoires were generated with immunoSEQ multiplex PCR, while TCRdb's copy carries only in-frame clones and drops some. The sample shows 210,000 or so clones, around 86% of them seen only once. Material for sequencing was PBMCs or T cells enriched from blood (not recorded which). The receptors here all came from a woman aged 45-65 years with acute COVID-19. CDR3s include the opening cysteine and the closing phenylalanine or tryptophan. Fields, in order: J gene, D gene, V gene, CDR3 length, clone size, CDR3 DNA, CDR3 protein. A D gene is named only where the DNA matches it firmly. The listing skips clone size in some rows; elsewhere it reads once, few, many or a size class.

TRBJ2-7 | - | TRBV6-1 | 13 | - | TGTGCCAGCAGTGAAGGTCGGTCGGGGGAGCAGTACTTC | CASSEGRSGEQYF
TRBJ2-1 | - | TRBV27 | 14 | - | TGTGCCAGCAGTTTTGCAGGGGAGTACAATGAGCAGTTCTTC | CASSFAGEYNEQFF
TRBJ2-2 | TRBD1 | TRBV7-2 | 15 | - | TGTGCCAGCAGCTCACTACCAGGGGGCACCGGGGAGCTGTTTTTT | CASSSLPGGTGELFF
TRBJ1-5 | TRBD1 | TRBV25-1 | 13 | - | TGTGCCAGCAGAGGACAGGGGGCGCAGCCCCAGCATTTT | CASRGQGAQPQHF
TRBJ2-4 | - | TRBV5-1 | 14 | - | TGCGCCAGCAGCCCGGACAGGGAGGGAAACATTCAGTACTTC | CASSPDREGNIQYF
TRBJ2-7 | TRBD1 | TRBV7-9 | 14 | - | TGTGCCAGCAGCTTGGGACAGGAAACCTACGAGCAGTACTTC | CASSLGQETYEQYF
TRBJ1-5 | TRBD1 | TRBV27 | 15 | - | TGTGCCAGCAGTATAAGGGGGCTAGGCAATCAGCCCCAGCATTTT | CASSIRGLGNQPQHF
TRBJ2-3 | - | TRBV11-2 | 16 | - | TGTGCCAGCAGCTTAACCCGGGGTAGAGGGACAGATACGCAGTATTTT | CASSLTRGRGTDTQYF
TRBJ1-5 | - | TRBV12-3/TRBV12-4 | 13 | - | TGTGCCAGCACTACCGATGCATTTCAGCCCCAGCATTTT | CASTTDAFQPQHF
TRBJ2-1 | TRBD2 | TRBV4-2 | 17 | - | TGTGCCAGCAGCCGTAGTGGGGGAGGGCCCGGGTACAATGAGCAGTTCTTC | CASSRSGGGPGYNEQFF
TRBJ1-1 | TRBD1 | TRBV18 | 15 | - | TGTGCCAGCTCAGTTCGGACAGGGGGCAACACTGAAGCTTTCTTT | CASSVRTGGNTEAFF
TRBJ1-5 | - | TRBV6-2/TRBV6-3 | 16 | few | TGTGCCAGCAGTTACTCGAGCGCTTTAGCCAATCAGCCCCAGCATTTT | CASSYSSALANQPQHF
TRBJ1-5 | - | TRBV7-2 | 17 | - | TGTGCCAGCAGCTTCCTCCCTCGACTAGGGATGGCCCAGCCCCAGCATTTT | CASSFLPRLGMAQPQHF
TRBJ2-7 | - | TRBV6-5 | 13 | few | TGTGCCAGCAGTTTCGACGGGACCTACGAGCAGTACTTC | CASSFDGTYEQYF
TRBJ2-7 | - | TRBV7-9 | 12 | - | TGTGCCAGCAGCTTCTTATCGGGCGAGCAGTACTTC | CASSFLSGEQYF
TRBJ1-2 | TRBD1 | TRBV25-1 | 17 | - | TGTGCCAGCAGTGCTAATCGCCGGGACAGGGGAGTTCATGGCTACACCTTC | CASSANRRDRGVHGYTF
TRBJ1-2 | - | TRBV6-2/TRBV6-3 | 14 | once | TGTGCCAGCAGTTTAAGCCGGGCGGGCTATGGCTACACCTTC | CASSLSRAGYGYTF
TRBJ1-1 | TRBD1 | TRBV7-9 | 14 | - | TGTGCCAGCAGCCCAGGGGGCGTTGGGACTGAAGCTTTCTTT | CASSPGGVGTEAFF
TRBJ2-7 | TRBD1 | TRBV28 | 16 | - | TGTGCCAGCAGTTTCGACAGGACAGGAAGACCCTACGAGCAGTACTTC | CASSFDRTGRPYEQYF
TRBJ1-5 | - | TRBV21-1 | 16 | - | TGTGCCAGCATCCTCGCCCTTTCCCGAACAGGTCAGCCCCAGCATTTT | CASILALSRTGQPQHF
TRBJ2-7 | - | TRBV5-1 | 16 | - | TGCGCCAGCAGCTTGGCCCTAGGGGGACAAACCTACGAGCAGTACTTC | CASSLALGGQTYEQYF
TRBJ2-3 | - | TRBV7-9 | 14 | - | TGTGCCAGCAGCTTAGCACCAGGAAAAGATACGCAGTATTTT | CASSLAPGKDTQYF
TRBJ2-5 | TRBD2 | TRBV7-2 | 14 | once | TGTGCCAGCAGCTTACTAGCGGTCCAAGAGACCCAGTACTTC | CASSLLAVQETQYF
TRBJ1-6 | TRBD1 | TRBV3-1/TRBV3-2 | 15 | once | TGTGCCAGCAGCCGACCGGGACAGGTCGGATCACCCCTCCACTTT | CASSRPGQVGSPLHF
TRBJ2-5 | TRBD1 | TRBV5-1 | 13 | - | TGCGCCAGCAGCAGGACAGGCGGGGAGACCCAGTACTTC | CASSRTGGETQYF
TRBJ2-1 | TRBD2 | TRBV6-2/TRBV6-3 | 15 | few | TGTGCCAGCAGTACAAGGACTAGCGGGTACAATGAGCAGTTCTTC | CASSTRTSGYNEQFF
TRBJ1-4 | - | TRBV7-2 | 14 | - | TGTGCCAGCAGCTCCGCAGGGTTGTACGAAAAACTGTTTTTT | CASSSAGLYEKLFF
TRBJ1-1 | - | TRBV7-9 | 15 | - | TGTGCCAGCAGTCGCCGCCAGGGGTCGAACACTGAAGCTTTCTTT | CASSRRQGSNTEAFF
TRBJ2-2 | TRBD1 | TRBV4-3 | 17 | - | TGCGCCAGCAGCCGCAGGTGGGGTGACAGGGGGTCCGGGGAGCTGTTTTTT | CASSRRWGDRGSGELFF
TRBJ2-7 | - | TRBV7-3 | 13 | - | TGTGCCAGCAGCTTCTCCCAGGGATACGAGCAGTACTTC | CASSFSQGYEQYF